Presented here are 12 T cell receptor beta chains from one specimen sequenced in a study of CD8+CD57+ T cells in acquired aplastic anemia (dated by TCRdb to the late 2010s). Reads for this sample came from an Illumina HiSeq 2000. TCR beta VDJ combination and CDR3 sequence profiling used genomic DNA as the template. TCRdb itself trimmed the public reads at Q25 with fastp, ran MiXCR and retained productive beta chains. Rows merge per CDR3 protein into single entries with the most common DNA and genes. In all, the sample holds around 250,000 distinct CDR3 sequences, and around 60% of those were seen once. 8% of the sample lies in the top ten. Sequenced material: sorted CD4+, CD8+, or CD8+CD57+ T cells (not recorded which) from PBMCs. The receptors were gathered from a human donor with severe aplastic anemia or a healthy control (not recorded which).

This clonotype was seen many times. V is TRBV29-1 and J is TRBJ2-7, with TRBD1 matching over 7 bases. V shed 6 bases and J 0 bases; nucleotides not matched to a gene: 5. Germline assignment: CDR1 SQVTM and CDR2 ANQGSEA. The CDR3 contains 13 residues. The CDR3 DNA sequence: TGCAGCGTCGCAGGGGGTAGCTCCTACGAGCAGTACTTC. It translates to CSVAGGSSYEQYF.

In this sample, this clonotype turned up once. The rearrangement links TRBV14 to TRBJ2-5; D gene uncertain. CDR3 size: 14 residues. V was pared by 3 bases and J by 4 bases, with 12 bases between. Looked up from germline, CDR1 is SGHDN and CDR2 is FVKESK. The CDR3 region is CASSQAASGETQYF. For the CDR3, the DNA is TGTGCCAGCAGCCAGGCGGCTTCGGGAGAGACCCAGTACTTC.

There are many counts of this clonotype. Written as DNA, the CDR3 is TGTGCCAGCAGCTCTCTAGCGGGGGGGTTCACAGATACGCAGTATTTT. Its translation: CASSSLAGGFTDTQYF. The genes are TRBV5-6 and TRBJ2-3, with 12 bases fitting TRBD2. From germline, CDR1 is SGHDT and CDR2 YYEEEE. The trim removed 3 bases at V and 2 bases at J, leaving 4 bases unmatched. This CDR3 has 16 residues.

The chain recombines TRBV12-3 or TRBV12-4 with TRBJ2-7; 8 bases line up with TRBD1. The CDR3 extends over 13 amino acids. With V trimmed by 6 bases and J by 5 bases, 6 bases remained unmatched. CDR3 protein: CASSRRTGHEQYF. CDR3 coding DNA: TGTGCCAGCAGCCGTCGGACAGGGCACGAGCAGTACTTC.

This clonotype turned up a few times. The rearrangement uses TRBV7-9 and TRBJ2-1; 12 bases are a match to TRBD2. The CDR3 extends over 15 amino acids. Per the germline V gene, CDR1 is SEHNR and CDR2 is FQNEAQ (reference sequence). J lost 9 bases, V lost 5 bases, and 8 bases had no gene match. The CDR3 DNA is TGTGCCAGCAGCCCAATTCCTAGCGGGGGGGTTGAGCAGTTCTTC. It specifies CASSPIPSGGVEQFF.

The chain is built from TRBV2 and TRBJ2-5; D not resolved. This CDR3 spans 16 amino acids. The germline V gene encodes CDR1 SNHLY and CDR2 FYNNEI. V lost 1 base and J 0 bases, leaving 12 bases between the germline ends. The CDR3 DNA reads as TGTGCCAGCAGTGAAGGTGGGCCCCTGTACCAAGAGACCCAGTACTTC. This sequence encodes CASSEGGPLYQETQYF.

The V gene is TRBV7-2, the J gene TRBJ2-7; the D gene is possibly TRBD1 (6 bases). This CDR3 spans 14 amino acids. Trimming stripped 7 bases from V and 3 bases from J, with 16 bases between. Germline V lookup: CDR1 SGHTA, CDR2 FQGNSA. The CDR3 loop is CASTPRPGDYEQYF. The CDR3 coding sequence is TGTGCCAGCACCCCTCGCCCAGGGGACTACGAGCAGTACTTC.

The V gene is TRBV20-1, the J gene TRBJ1-5; TRBD1 matches at 7 bases. V shed 0 bases and J 4 bases; nucleotides not matched to a gene: 12. The CDR3 is 17 residues long. Germline V gene data show CDR1 as DFQATT and CDR2 as SNEGSKA (reference sequence). CDR3 in DNA: TGCAGTGCTAGAGATTCTACAGGGGCTCGAGGGAATCAGCCCCAGCATTTT. Protein sequence: CSARDSTGARGNQPQHF.

This clonotype was detected only a few times. The gene calls are TRBV7-8 and TRBJ2-3; 12 bases map to TRBD2. This CDR3 spans 16 amino acids. The V gene end was trimmed by 8 bases and the J gene end by 4 bases; junction bases not matched to a gene: 10. Germline V gives CDR1 SGHVS, CDR2 FQNEAQ. The CDR3 spells CASSKRASGGADTQYF. Written as DNA, the CDR3 is TGTGCCAGCTCGAAGAGGGCTAGCGGGGGGGCAGATACGCAGTATTTT.

The count of this clonotype is one. The chain joins TRBV19 to TRBJ2-6; perhaps TRBD1 as D (5 bases). The CDR3 consists of 16 residues. Trimming removed 9 bases from V and 2 bases from J, with 17 bases in between. Germline CDR1 and CDR2: LNHDA and SQIVND (reference sequence). In nucleotides, the CDR3 is TGTGCCAGCCACATCGCCAGGGAAACTGGGGCCAACGTCCTGACTTTC. This translates into CASHIARETGANVLTF.

This clonotype was observed once. J is TRBJ2-3 and V is TRBV7-3; TRBD2 aligns across 7 bases. This CDR3 is built from 13 residues. The junction had 7 bases not matched to a gene; V was cut back by 5 bases and J by 8 bases. Germline V gene sequence: CDR1 SGHTA, CDR2 FQGTGA. The CDR3 DNA reads TGTGCCAGCAGCCCCAGACTAGCTGGTACGCAGTATTTT. It is translated as CASSPRLAGTQYF.

For this clonotype: This may be a read error, as it is one base from a much larger clone. V and J are TRBV6-1 and TRBJ2-3; the D is unclear. The CDR3 loop spans 13 amino acids. Germline-derived CDR1 and CDR2 are MNHNS and SASEGT. The CDR3 DNA reads TGTGCCAGCAGTTTCTCTCCTGTGGATAAGCAGTATTTT. Its translation is CASSFSPVDKQYF.